Presented here are 6 T cell receptor beta chains from one specimen sequenced in a study of cytotoxic CD8 clonotypes in ibrutinib-treated CLL. The repertoire was sequenced with immunoSEQ multiplex PCR; TCRdb's copy has only in-frame clones and lacks some. This repertoire shows roughly 40,000 clones, 68% found once; its top ten account for more than 6%. The sequencing here drew on PBMCs, taken at disease progression, from a patient treated with ibrutinib. The receptors originated from a human donor with chronic lymphocytic leukemia.

The rearrangement uses TRBV19 and TRBJ1-3; no firm D call. Germline V gene data show CDR1 as LNHDA and CDR2 as SQIVND (reference sequence). The V and J ends lost 9 bases and 0 bases respectively, with 12 bases between them. This CDR3 spans 14 amino acids. CDR3 region: CARAQANSGNTIYF. The CDR3 coding sequence is TGTGCCAGAGCCCAGGCTAACTCTGGAAACACCATATATTTT.

The rearrangement joins TRBV6-1 to TRBJ1-2; D gene uncertain. Germline CDR1 and CDR2: MNHNS and SASEGT. V shed 2 bases and J shed 0 bases, with 13 bases lying between them. The CDR3 runs to 16 residues. Written as DNA, the CDR3 is TGTGCCAGCAGTGAATTTTCGGGAGCCACTAACTATGGCTACACCTTC. Its translation: CASSEFSGATNYGYTF.

The chain recombines TRBV29-1 with TRBJ2-5; the match to TRBD2 covers 8 bases. Gene TRBJ2-7 matches the end of the DNA better, so the J call may be wrong. From germline, CDR1 is SQVTM and CDR2 ANQGSEA. The CDR3 is 13 amino acids. The CDR3 spells CSVSGSESYEQYF. The CDR3 DNA reads as TGCAGCGTCAGCGGGAGTGAATCCTACGAGCAGTACTTC.

This clone came up a few times. The chain combines TRBV15 with TRBJ2-7; D possibly corresponds to TRBD1 (5 bases). CDR1 is LNHNV, CDR2 YYDKDF, per germline (reference sequence). Trimming took 1 base from V and 2 from J, leaving 12 bases between them. The CDR3 is 15 amino acids. For the CDR3, the DNA is TGTGCCACCAGCAGAGGGGGCGTAGGCCCCTACGAGCAGTACTTC. Protein: CATSRGGVGPYEQYF.

This clone was observed a few times. V is TRBV29-1 and J is TRBJ1-5; tentative D call: TRBD1 (5 bases). V was trimmed by 4 bases and J by 6 bases, leaving 13 bases between them. The length of the CDR3 is 13 residues. Per the germline V gene, CDR1 is SQVTM and CDR2 is ANQGSEA. The CDR3 nucleotides read TGCAGCGTTGGTCAAGGGGAGGGTCAGCCCCAGCATTTT. As protein: CSVGQGEGQPQHF.

A single count supports this clone. The chain employs TRBV7-8 and TRBJ2-7; 13 bases match TRBD2. Germline-derived CDR1 and CDR2 are SGHVS and FQNEAQ. J gave up 5 bases and V 3 bases, and 7 bases lay outside the gene matches. The CDR3 consists of 16 residues. Here the CDR3 reads CASSLGLAGSGHEQYF. Written as DNA, the CDR3 is TGTGCCAGCAGCTTGGGACTAGCGGGATCGGGCCACGAGCAGTACTTC. The whole variable domain, filled in from reference TRBV7-8 and TRBJ2-7, reads GAGVSQSPRYKVAKRGQDVALRCDPISGHVSLFWYQQALGQGPEFLTYFQNEAQLDKSGLPSDRFFAERPEGSVSTLKIQRTQQEDSAVYLCASSLGLAGSGHEQYFGPGTRLTVT.